This T cell receptor (beta chain) is drawn from a study of T cell responses to AZD1222 COVID-19 vaccine. Notes on the study in general: AZD1222 recipients seropositive at baseline numbered only six or seven. Among the donors, most were white British and more were female, and clonal diversity was possibly underestimated.

TCRdb's table, derived via immunoSEQ multiplex PCR, lists solely in-frame clones and lacks some. The table lists 150,000 or so clones, roughly nine tenths of them singletons. As for this clone: The antigen remains unidentified.

In germline, CDR1 is LNHDA, CDR2 SQIVND (reference sequence). The V end lost 5 bases, the J end lost 0 bases, and 11 bases lay between the germline ends. There are 15 residues in the CDR3. The sequencing here drew on peripheral blood, taken on day 0 of AZD1222 vaccination. The source is an adult in good health. This sequence joins TRBV19 and TRBJ2-1; D is ambiguous. In DNA, the CDR3 is TGTGCCAGTAGTTCCAGCGCTATCTCCTACAATGAGCAGTTCTTC. This codes for CASSSSAISYNEQFF.